Given below is one T cell receptor (beta chain) in context. Its antigen is currently unknown. Germline V gene sequence: CDR1 SGHDT, CDR2 YYEEEE. This CDR3 spans 13 amino acids. V was clipped by 0 bases and J by 8 bases; unmatched bases: 4. This entry comes from a study of cytomegalovirus exposure and HLA in healthy donors. General study findings and limits: The study listed about 150 cytomegalovirus-associated TCR beta chains.

Clones were read by immunoSEQ multiplex PCR, and TCRdb kept only the in-frame ones, dropping some. The table lists 200,000 or so clones, around 87% of them singletons. The donors were part of the 120-subject validation cohort, which stood apart from the 666-subject first cohort. Sequences were obtained from PBMCs. This chain connects TRBV5-6 to TRBJ1-2, with 7 bases aligning to TRBD1. This TCR derives from a woman aged 18-29 years in good health and CMV-seropositive. The CDR3 coding sequence is TGTGCCAGCAGCTTGGCCAGGGGGGAAGGCTACACCTTC. Residues: CASSLARGEGYTF.